The 14 T cell receptor beta chains in this list originate from one sample, sequenced in a study of molecular identifiers for immune sequencing clone quantification (dated by TCRdb to 2017 to 2018). The library relied on PCR. This sample was sequenced with a NextSeq 500. The public reads were reanalyzed by TCRdb: fastp trimming at Q25, MiXCR alignment, in-frame beta chains only. Rows are unified per CDR3 protein, each entry keeping the most common DNA and genes. The sample yields 97,000 or so distinct CDR3 sequences; approximately 25% were counted once. Roughly 1% of the sample belongs to the ten largest clones. The material sequenced was naive CD8+ T cells from blood, with Jurkat cell RNA spiked in. The cell subset or site label, read with the paper, signifies: FACS-sorted CD8+CD4-CCR7+CD45RA+ naive T cells. The receptors were sampled from a human donor in good health. Some libraries in this study had Jurkat cell RNA spiked in.

This clonotype occurred many times. The chain carries TRBV11-2 and TRBJ2-2, with D possibly being TRBD2 (6 bases). CDR1 is SGHAT, CDR2 FQNNGV, per germline. The CDR3 runs to 17 residues. Between the trimmed V and J ends, which lost 2 bases and 4 bases, there was a span of 17 bases. The CDR3 loop reads CASSLRPIGSGTGELFF. The CDR3 DNA is TGTGCCAGCAGCTTAAGGCCCATTGGTAGCGGCACCGGGGAGCTGTTTTTT.

V and J are TRBV29-1 and TRBJ2-1, with 9 bases identical to TRBD1. Germline CDR1 reads SQVTM; CDR2 reads ANQGSEA. After removal of 7 bases from V and 8 bases from J, the junction contained 21 bases not matched to a gene. There are 17 residues in the CDR3. The CDR3 region has the DNA TGCAGCGCTCCCCCCGGCCCCGGACAGGGGACTATCGATGAGCAGTTCTTC. It translates to CSAPPGPGQGTIDEQFF.

The rearrangement links TRBV5-6 to TRBJ2-2, with 10 bases that match TRBD2. The germline gives CDR1 SGHDT, CDR2 YYEEEE. The CDR3 is 16 amino acids. V shed 0 bases, J shed 3 bases, and the junction held 2 bases outside the gene matches. As DNA, the CDR3 is TGTGCCAGCAGCTTGGCACTAGCGGGACACACCGGGGAGCTGTTTTTT. This gives the protein CASSLALAGHTGELFF.

In regard to this clonotype: A much larger clone sits a single nucleotide away, making a read error possible. V usage is TRBV4-3 and J usage is TRBJ1-3; D ambiguous. The CDR3 runs to 16 residues. CDR1 is LGHNA, CDR2 YSLEER, per germline. The CDR3 bases are TGCGCCGGCAGCCAAGAAGCATATCCCTTGGAAAACACCATATATTTT. This sequence encodes CAGSQEAYPLENTIYF.

As to this clonotype: One base away lies a much larger clone, so this may be a sequencing read error. The chain couples TRBV19 to TRBJ2-7, with a possible D match to TRBD2 (5 bases). The CDR3 runs to 14 residues. Germline assignment: CDR1 LNHDA and CDR2 SQIVND (reference sequence). CDR3 loop: CASSPGVADYEQHF. The CDR3 DNA reads TGTGCCAGTAGTCCCGGGGTAGCCGACTACGAGCAGCACTTC.

This clonotype was observed a handful of times. The gene calls are TRBV6-5 and TRBJ2-7; unclear D gene. The CDR3 has 15 amino acids. CDR1 and CDR2 (germline): MNHEY, SVGAGI. V was clipped by 0 bases and J by 1 base, with 10 bases between them. The CDR3 DNA is TGTGCCAGCAGTTACTCGACTGAACCTTCCTACGAGCAGTACTTC. The encoded protein is CASSYSTEPSYEQYF.

A word on this clonotype: A read error may explain this, as a much larger clone is one base away. The chain combines TRBV19 with TRBJ2-7; tentative D call: TRBD1 (6 bases). The CDR3 totals 15 residues. Looked up from germline, CDR1 is LNHDA and CDR2 is SQIVND (reference sequence). V shed 4 bases and J shed 5 bases, with 18 bases lying between them. The DNA for the CDR3 is TGTGCCAGTAGTACATCGGTACAGGGCTACCACGAGCAGTACTTC. Translation gives CASSTSVQGYHEQYF.

This clonotype was seen at least ten times. The chain couples TRBV9 to TRBJ1-5, with no clear D. Germline CDR1 reads SGDLS; CDR2 reads YYNGEE. The V and J ends lost 3 bases and 0 bases respectively, with 19 bases between them. CDR3 length equals 18 residues. CDR3 protein: CASSAWRVRPYSNQPQHF. CDR3 DNA sequence: TGTGCCAGCAGCGCGTGGAGGGTGAGGCCATATAGCAATCAGCCCCAGCATTTT.

This clonotype has at least ten counts. The gene calls are TRBV4-2 and TRBJ2-7; TRBD2 might be the D (5 bases). This CDR3 has 18 residues. CDR1 is LGHNA, CDR2 YNFKEQ, per germline. Trimming took off 4 bases at V and 4 bases at J, with 26 bases between the two ends. The CDR3 DNA reads as TGTGCCAGCAGCCCCGGGGATTTCCAAGTGGGGTACGGGTACGAGCAGTACTTC. This gives the protein CASSPGDFQVGYGYEQYF.

As for this clonotype: Possible read error: a much larger clone is one base away. The gene calls are TRBV13 and TRBJ2-2; the D gene could be TRBD1 or TRBD2 (5 bases each). CDR3 length: 13 amino acids. Germline CDR1 PRHDT, CDR2 FYEKMQ (reference sequence). The V end was cut by 5 bases, the J end by 11 bases, with 15 bases between. The CDR3 DNA is TGTGCCAGCAGCCTCCGGAGAGGGGATGAGCTGTTTTTT. Its protein product is CASSLRRGDELFF.

J is TRBJ2-1 and V is TRBV4-3, with D maybe TRBD1 (6 bases). There are 15 residues in the CDR3. Trimming stripped 1 base from V and 3 bases from J, with 10 bases between. From germline, CDR1 is LGHNA and CDR2 YSLEER. CDR3 sequence (DNA): TGCGCCAGCAGCCAAGGGACAGATATCTACAATGAGCAGTTCTTC. Amino acid sequence: CASSQGTDIYNEQFF.

This clonotype occurred many times. This chain links TRBV27 with TRBJ2-2; a possible D gene is TRBD1 (5 bases). Trimming removed 6 bases at V and 1 base at J, with 9 bases between. The CDR3 has 14 amino acids. Germline-derived CDR1 and CDR2 are MNHEY and SMNVEV (reference sequence). CDR3 loop: CASSYGQNTGELFF. The CDR3 coding sequence is TGTGCCAGCAGCTACGGACAGAACACCGGGGAGCTGTTTTTT.

This clonotype was seen repeatedly, ten times or more. The V and J genes are TRBV19 and TRBJ1-5, with a tentative D call TRBD1 (6 bases). This CDR3 is 17 amino acids long. Germline V lookup: CDR1 LNHDA, CDR2 SQIVND (reference sequence). Trimming shortened V by 4 bases and J by 6 bases, and 22 bases separated the two germline ends. The CDR3 spells CASSTPPQGTLGQPQHF. Written as DNA, the CDR3 is TGTGCCAGTAGTACCCCCCCCCAGGGGACCTTAGGTCAGCCCCAGCATTTT.

This clonotype was recorded many times. One junction end disagrees with the germline gene, perhaps due to a read error. V gene TRBV11-2 combines with J gene TRBJ1-1, with a tentative D call TRBD1 (6 bases). The CDR3 totals 18 residues. The germline gives CDR1 SGHAT, CDR2 FQNNGV. The CDR3 DNA sequence: TGTGCCAGCAGCTTAGGTTGGGGGGGCGCGTCCTCGAACGCTGAAGCTTTCTTT. This gives the protein CASSLGWGGASSNAEAFF.